The entry below gives a single T cell receptor beta chain sequence along with its context. The data were obtained in a study of shared clonotypes between healthy human individuals. The genomic DNA of each subset was split evenly across several immunoSEQ plates. The repertoire was sequenced with immunoSEQ multiplex PCR; TCRdb's copy has only in-frame clones and lacks some. The sample carries roughly 1,000,000 clones, 70% to 80% recorded once. The V and J ends lost 2 bases and 6 bases, in that order; junction bases with no gene match: 11. CDR1 is SGDLS and CDR2 is YYNGEE in the germline V gene. The length of the CDR3 is 15 residues. CD4+ cells were split into CD45RA+ naive and CD45RA-negative memory subsets.

The sequenced sample was memory CD4+ T cells from PBMCs. Subset here: CD45RA-negative fraction. The J gene is TRBJ2-7, the V gene TRBV9, with 7 nucleotides matching TRBD2. The sequence derives from a man in his late teens or twenties in good health. Some clones in this sample may be carry-over from other donors' samples. The DNA of the CDR3 is TGTGCCAGCAGCGTCCGACTAGCTGATTACAGCGAGCAGTACTTC. It specifies CASSVRLADYSEQYF.